Below, 7 T cell receptor beta chains from the same sample are listed, as sequenced in a study of blood T cell repertoires in COVID-19. Clones were read by immunoSEQ multiplex PCR, and TCRdb kept only the in-frame ones, dropping some. The table has roughly 100,000 clones, about four fifths seen once. Sequencing was done on a sample of peripheral blood. These receptor sequences come from a woman older than 75 with active or convalescent COVID-19.

The rearrangement uses TRBV6-6 and TRBJ2-2; D not resolved. The CDR3 contains 15 residues. Germline assignment: CDR1 MNHNY and CDR2 SVGAGI (reference sequence). The V end was cut by 7 bases, the J end by 4 bases, with 16 bases between. The CDR3 DNA sequence: TGTGCCAGCACTTCCTTGATGAGTGGCACCGGGGAGCTGTTTTTT. Protein sequence: CASTSLMSGTGELFF.

The V call is TRBV27, the J call TRBJ2-3; TRBD2 might be the D (6 bases). The CDR3 sequence is 18 residues long. Trimming took off 6 bases at V and 0 bases at J, with 22 bases between the two ends. Germline CDR1 reads MNHEY; CDR2 reads SMNVEV (reference sequence). CDR3 loop: CASSRTYYGGASTDTQYF. CDR3 nucleotide sequence: TGTGCCAGCAGCCGGACGTACTACGGCGGGGCTAGCACAGATACGCAGTATTTT.

This chain connects TRBV2 to TRBJ1-1; D remains unclear. The CDR3 extends over 14 amino acids. V was shortened by 6 bases and J by 5 bases, with 16 bases between the two germline ends. Germline V lookup: CDR1 SNHLY, CDR2 FYNNEI. The CDR3 loop is CASSGPPGGTEAFF. CDR3 nucleotides: TGTGCCAGCAGCGGCCCTCCCGGCGGGACTGAAGCTTTCTTT.

The rearrangement links TRBV13 to TRBJ2-3; TRBD1 matches at 12 bases. Trimming removed 1 base from V and 3 bases from J; junction bases left unmatched: 8. CDR3 length equals 18 residues. In germline, CDR1 is PRHDT, CDR2 FYEKMQ (reference sequence). The CDR3 region is CASSLDYMGQGATDTQYF. Written as DNA, the CDR3 is TGTGCCAGCAGCTTAGACTATATGGGACAGGGGGCGACAGATACGCAGTATTTT.

This chain joins TRBV19 and TRBJ2-7, with 8 bases matching TRBD1. The CDR3 has 15 residues. In germline, CDR1 is LNHDA, CDR2 SQIVND (reference sequence). V was pared by 8 bases and J by 2 bases, with 11 bases of the junction left unmatched. The CDR3 here is CASRFGGTGPYEQYF. CDR3 in DNA: TGTGCCAGTCGTTTCGGAGGGACAGGACCCTACGAGCAGTACTTC.

The V gene is TRBV4-2, the J gene TRBJ2-5, with a tentative D call TRBD2 (6 bases). The V end lost 10 bases, the J end lost 3 bases, and 15 bases lay between the germline ends. The germline V gene encodes CDR1 LGHNA and CDR2 YNFKEQ. The CDR3 spans 13 residues. The CDR3, as DNA: TGTGCCACTTCCGAAGTAGCGGAAGAGACCCAGTACTTC. Its protein is CATSEVAEETQYF.

The CDR3 sequence is CASSWSETGVGTEAFF. CDR3 DNA: TGTGCCAGCAGCTGGTCGGAGACAGGGGTTGGCACTGAAGCTTTCTTT. The chain combines TRBV7-4 with TRBJ1-1, with TRBD1 matching over 8 bases. The length of the CDR3 is 16 residues. With 4 bases clipped from V and 4 bases from J, the junction kept 11 bases outside the gene matches. Germline-derived CDR1 and CDR2 are SGHVT and SQSDAQ. Based on the CDR3 plus reference TRBV7-4 and TRBJ1-1, the full variable domain is GAGVSQSPRYKVAKRGRDVALRCDSISGHVTLYWYRQTLGQGSEVLTYSQSDAQRDKSGRPSGRFSAERPERSVSTLKIQRTEQGDSAVYLCASSWSETGVGTEAFFGQGTRLTVV.